This T cell receptor (beta chain) was observed in a study of vaccination effects on CD4 cells after COVID-19. Study summary: The cohort was immunized with two doses of either the BNT162b2 or mRNA-1273 vaccine.

The study, taken as a whole, reports: Clones that were induced by infection or by vaccine showed marked contraction late after vaccination.

In germline, CDR1 is SGHAT, CDR2 FQNNGV. Trimming took 1 base from V and 5 from J, leaving 9 bases between them. CDR3 length: 15 residues. Of note for this clone: What it binds is not known.

Expansion of antigen-specific CD4+ T cells with viral peptide pools was carried out by the ViraFEST assay before sequencing. Isolating CD4+ T cells followed approximately 9 days of culture. Vaccine recipients, nucleocapsid antibody negative, had no prior SARS-CoV-2 infection. The culture medium for 2 million or so PBMC per well included around 9 IU/ml IL-2 and around 9.9 ug/ml peptides. The table came from immunoSEQ multiplex PCR; TCRdb's copy has only in-frame clones and leaves some out. Altogether fewer than 70,000 clones are present, over 70% being singletons, with the ten largest covering 9% to 15%.

The chain employs TRBV11-2 and TRBJ2-6; D may be TRBD2 (6 bases). The material was CD4+ T cells from PBMCs cultured with SARS-CoV-2 spike peptides, obtained before COVID-19 vaccination. This TCR came from a human donor who received a COVID-19 vaccine. The CDR3 loop is CASSLVRDWANVLTF. As DNA, the CDR3 is TGTGCCAGCAGCTTAGTGAGGGACTGGGCCAACGTCCTGACTTTC.